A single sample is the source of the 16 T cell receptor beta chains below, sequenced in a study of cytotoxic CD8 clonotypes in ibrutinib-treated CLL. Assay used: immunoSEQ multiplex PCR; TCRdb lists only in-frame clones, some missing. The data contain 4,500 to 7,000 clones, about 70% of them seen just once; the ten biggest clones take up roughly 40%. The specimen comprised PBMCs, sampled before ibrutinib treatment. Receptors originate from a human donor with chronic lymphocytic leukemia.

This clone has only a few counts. The CDR3 DNA reads TGTGCCAGCAGCTCTAACTACGAGCAGTACTTC. Translated, it gives CASSSNYEQYF. This chain uses TRBV7-3 with TRBJ2-7; D is unresolved. CDR3 length: 11 residues. V lost 4 bases and J lost 3, with 4 bases in between. Looked up from germline, CDR1 is SGHTA and CDR2 is FQGTGA.

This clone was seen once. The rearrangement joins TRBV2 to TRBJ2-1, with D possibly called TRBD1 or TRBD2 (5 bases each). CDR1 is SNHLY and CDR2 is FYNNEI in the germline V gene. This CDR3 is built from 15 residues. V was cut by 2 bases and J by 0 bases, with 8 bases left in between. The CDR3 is CASSERGSSYNEQFF. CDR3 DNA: TGTGCCAGCAGTGAACGGGGCTCCTCCTACAATGAGCAGTTCTTC.

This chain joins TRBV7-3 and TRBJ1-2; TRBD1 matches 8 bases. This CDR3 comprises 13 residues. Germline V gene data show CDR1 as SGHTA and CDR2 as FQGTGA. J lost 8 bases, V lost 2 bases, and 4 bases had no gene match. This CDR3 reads CASSLQGARGYTF. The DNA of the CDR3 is TGTGCCAGCAGCTTACAGGGGGCTCGGGGCTACACCTTC.

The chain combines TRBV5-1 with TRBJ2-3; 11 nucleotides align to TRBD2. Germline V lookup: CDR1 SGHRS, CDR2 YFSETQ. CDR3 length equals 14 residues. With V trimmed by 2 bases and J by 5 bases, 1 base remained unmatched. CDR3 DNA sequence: TGCGCCAGCAGCTTAACTAGCGGGGGAGATACGCAGTATTTT. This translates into CASSLTSGGDTQYF.

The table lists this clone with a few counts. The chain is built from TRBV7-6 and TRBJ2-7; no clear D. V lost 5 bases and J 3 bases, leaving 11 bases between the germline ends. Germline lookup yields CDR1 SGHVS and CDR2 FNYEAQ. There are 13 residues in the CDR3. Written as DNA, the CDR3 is TGTGCCAGCAGCCCCCAAGTGAACTACGAGCAGTACTTC. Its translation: CASSPQVNYEQYF.

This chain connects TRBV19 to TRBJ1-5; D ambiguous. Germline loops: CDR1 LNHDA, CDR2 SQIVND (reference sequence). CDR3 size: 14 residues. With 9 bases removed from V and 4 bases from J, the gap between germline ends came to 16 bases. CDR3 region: CASNYKVTNQPQHF. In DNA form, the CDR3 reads TGTGCCAGCAATTACAAGGTCACGAATCAGCCCCAGCATTTT.

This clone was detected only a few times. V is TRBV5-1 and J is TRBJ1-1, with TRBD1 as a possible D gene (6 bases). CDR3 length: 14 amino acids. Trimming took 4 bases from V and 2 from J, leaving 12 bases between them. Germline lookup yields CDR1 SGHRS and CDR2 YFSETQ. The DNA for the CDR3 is TGCGCCAGCAGCCCTGGGGGCCGAAACACTGAAGCTTTCTTT. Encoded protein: CASSPGGRNTEAFF.

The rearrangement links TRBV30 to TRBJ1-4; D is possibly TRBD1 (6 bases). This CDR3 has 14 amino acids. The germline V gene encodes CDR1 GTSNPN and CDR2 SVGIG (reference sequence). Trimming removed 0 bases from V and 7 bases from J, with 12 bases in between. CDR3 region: CAWSVGGGREKLFF. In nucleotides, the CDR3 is TGTGCCTGGAGTGTGGGGGGCGGGCGTGAAAAACTGTTTTTT.

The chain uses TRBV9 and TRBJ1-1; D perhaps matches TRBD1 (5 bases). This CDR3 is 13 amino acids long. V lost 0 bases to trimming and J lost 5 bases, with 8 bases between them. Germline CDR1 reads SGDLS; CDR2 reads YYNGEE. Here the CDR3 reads CASSVGGETEAFF. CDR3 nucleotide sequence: TGTGCCAGCAGCGTAGGGGGGGAGACTGAAGCTTTCTTT.

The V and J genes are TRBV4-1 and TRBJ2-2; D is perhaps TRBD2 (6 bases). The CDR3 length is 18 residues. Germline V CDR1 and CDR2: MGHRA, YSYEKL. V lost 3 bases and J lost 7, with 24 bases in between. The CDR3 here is CASSHSPGRGRGNGELFF. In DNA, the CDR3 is TGCGCCAGCAGCCACTCCCCTGGGCGGGGACGAGGTAACGGGGAGCTGTTTTTT.

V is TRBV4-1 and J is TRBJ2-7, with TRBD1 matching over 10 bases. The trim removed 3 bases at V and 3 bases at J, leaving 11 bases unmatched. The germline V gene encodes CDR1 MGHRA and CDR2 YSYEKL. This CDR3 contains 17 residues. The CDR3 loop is CASSHLGGTGAYYEQYF. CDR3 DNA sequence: TGCGCCAGCAGCCATCTTGGAGGGACAGGGGCATACTACGAGCAGTACTTC.

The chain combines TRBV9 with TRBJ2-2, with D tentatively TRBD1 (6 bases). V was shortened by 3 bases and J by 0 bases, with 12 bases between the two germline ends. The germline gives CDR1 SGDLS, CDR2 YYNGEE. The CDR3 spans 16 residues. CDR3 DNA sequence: TGTGCCAGCAGCGCGAACAGGGTCTCGAACACCGGGGAGCTGTTTTTT. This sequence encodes CASSANRVSNTGELFF. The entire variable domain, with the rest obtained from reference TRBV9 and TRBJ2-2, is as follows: DSGVTQTPKHLITATGQRVTLRCSPRSGDLSVYWYQQSLDQGLQFLIQYYNGEERAKGNILERFSAQQFPDLHSELNLSSLELGDSALYFCASSANRVSNTGELFFGEGSRLTVL.

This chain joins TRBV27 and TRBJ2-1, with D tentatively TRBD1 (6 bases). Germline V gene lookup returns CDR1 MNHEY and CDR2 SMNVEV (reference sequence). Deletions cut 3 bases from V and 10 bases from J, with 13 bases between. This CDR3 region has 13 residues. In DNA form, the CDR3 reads TGTGCCAGCAGTTTTACCGACCAGGGGGAGCAGTTCTTC. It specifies CASSFTDQGEQFF.

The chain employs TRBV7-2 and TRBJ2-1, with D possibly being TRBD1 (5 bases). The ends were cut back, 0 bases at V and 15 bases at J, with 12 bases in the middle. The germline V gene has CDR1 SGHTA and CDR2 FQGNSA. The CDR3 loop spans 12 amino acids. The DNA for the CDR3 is TGTGCCAGCAGCTTAGCAGGGGCCTATTGGTTCTTC. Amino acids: CASSLAGAYWFF.

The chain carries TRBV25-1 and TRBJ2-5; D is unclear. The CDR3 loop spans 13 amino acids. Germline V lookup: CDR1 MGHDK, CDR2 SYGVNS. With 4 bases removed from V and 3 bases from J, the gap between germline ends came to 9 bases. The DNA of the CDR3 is TGTGCCAGCAGTGCTGGTTTTAAAGAGACCCAGTACTTC. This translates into CASSAGFKETQYF.

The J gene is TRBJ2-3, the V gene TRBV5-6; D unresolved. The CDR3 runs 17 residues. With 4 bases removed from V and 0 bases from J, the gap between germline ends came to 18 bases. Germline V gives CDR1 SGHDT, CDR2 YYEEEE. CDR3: CASSLTLPTASTDTQYF. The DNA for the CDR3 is TGTGCCAGCAGCCTGACCCTCCCGACGGCTAGCACAGATACGCAGTATTTT.